This record looks at one T cell receptor (beta chain) sequence and its context. In the original processing: ImmunoSEQ junction-only sequences lacked quality scores, so their filtering differed. The table came from immunoSEQ multiplex PCR; TCRdb's copy has only in-frame clones and leaves some out. V and J calls and clone size follow that table, whereas D and trimming were derived from the DNA. The sample lists under 2,000,000 clones, about 95% occurring once. These data come from a study of shared clonotypes between healthy human individuals. Study background: A donor's plate count was three for CD4 naive and three for CD4 memory; CD8 naive had two and CD8 memory one.

Naive CD8 cells lacked CD45RO and underwent positive selection for CCR7, leaving out terminally differentiated effector memory CD45RA+ cells. Free of recent acute infections or vaccinations, the donors were healthy HIV-negative adults. Every contributor of samples was a Caucasian grown-up residing in Nashville, Tennessee. The V end lost 3 bases, the J end lost 4 bases, and 12 bases lay between the germline ends. The CDR3 runs 14 residues. Germline CDR1 and CDR2: LNHNV and YYDKDF (reference sequence). This TCR was sampled from a man between 18 and 29 years old in good health. The V and J genes are TRBV15 and TRBJ1-2, with D hard to call. The sample taken for sequencing was naive CD8+ T cells sorted from blood. The DNA for the CDR3 is TGTGCCACCAGCAGCGACCCGAACGCCTATGGCTACACCTTC. Its protein is CATSSDPNAYGYTF.